These 15 T cell receptor beta chains were all obtained from the same sample, sequenced in a study of PD-1 blockade in classical Hodgkin lymphoma. Here immunoSEQ multiplex PCR was the method, and the copy in TCRdb shows in-frame clones only, minus some. The data contain about 64,000 clones, more than 80% of them singletons. Indicated time point: cycle 4 day 1 (C4D1), after more than five weeks of nivolumab. Every patient was affected by relapse after autologous stem cell transplantation, while exposure to brentuximab vedotin was not uniform. The sample here was peripheral blood mononuclear cells (PBMCs), taken before the fourth cycle of nivolumab. The source is a human donor with classical Hodgkin lymphoma.

The chain uses TRBV5-8 and TRBJ2-1; D is possibly TRBD2 (5 bases). Germline V CDR1 and CDR2: SGHTS, YDEGEE. Trimming stripped 2 bases from V and 7 bases from J, with 22 bases between. CDR3 length: 17 amino acids. CDR3: CASSLAVWKEKGNEQFF. In DNA, the CDR3 is TGTGCCAGCAGCTTAGCGGTTTGGAAGGAGAAGGGAAATGAGCAGTTCTTC.

This clone was recorded once. V and J are TRBV6-5 and TRBJ1-5, with D perhaps matching TRBD1 (6 bases). The CDR3 consists of 14 residues. Trimming removed 6 bases from V and 6 bases from J, with 15 bases in between. Germline CDR1 is MNHEY and CDR2 is SVGAGI. DNA of the CDR3: TGTGCCAGCAGCCCTCAGGGGCTCACTCAGCCCCAGCATTTT. It yields the protein CASSPQGLTQPQHF.

The rearrangement joins TRBV7-9 to TRBJ2-3, with D unresolved. V was clipped by 2 bases and J by 2 bases, with 11 bases between them. The CDR3 extends over 15 amino acids. Germline V lookup: CDR1 SEHNR, CDR2 FQNEAQ (reference sequence). The CDR3 DNA reads TGTGCCAGCAGCTTACCGGGCGTGATCACAGATACGCAGTATTTT. Amino acid sequence: CASSLPGVITDTQYF.

The CDR3 DNA reads TGCAGTGGCCAGGGGGGCTATGGCTACACCTTC. It encodes CSGQGGYGYTF. The V gene is TRBV20-1, the J gene TRBJ1-2; 7 nucleotides line up with TRBD1. V lost 7 bases, J lost 4 bases, and 3 bases stayed unmatched. The V gene's germline CDR1 is DFQATT and CDR2 SNEGSKA (reference sequence). The CDR3 spans 11 residues.

The gene calls are TRBV2 and TRBJ2-5, with D possibly matching TRBD1 (6 bases). Germline loops: CDR1 SNHLY, CDR2 FYNNEI. This CDR3 has 13 residues. V was pared by 6 bases and J by 4 bases, with 12 bases between. CDR3 amino acids: CASRAGAGETQYF. The CDR3 DNA is TGTGCCAGCAGGGCAGGGGCGGGAGAGACCCAGTACTTC.

The rearrangement uses TRBV27 and TRBJ2-7; 10 positions agree with TRBD2. The CDR3 contains 18 residues. V gave up 5 bases and J gave up 2 bases; unmatched junction bases: 15. Germline lookup yields CDR1 MNHEY and CDR2 SMNVEV (reference sequence). CDR3 protein: CASSPIGTRTSGTYEQYF. CDR3 DNA sequence: TGTGCCAGCAGTCCCATCGGGACCAGGACTAGCGGAACCTACGAGCAGTACTTC.

This clone was detected only once. The chain employs TRBV27 and TRBJ1-1; D ambiguous. The CDR3 totals 14 residues. Deletions cut 5 bases from V and 0 bases from J, with 10 bases between. Per germline, CDR1 MNHEY and CDR2 SMNVEV (reference sequence). The CDR3 here is CASSPDRLNTEAFF. CDR3 bases: TGTGCCAGCAGTCCGGACCGACTGAACACTGAAGCTTTCTTT.

The chain has TRBV28 and TRBJ1-5; 12 nucleotides align to TRBD1. This CDR3 contains 16 residues. Germline CDR1 reads MDHEN; CDR2 reads SYDVKM. V was clipped by 6 bases and J by 6 bases; unmatched bases: 9. CDR3 sequence (DNA): TGTGCCAGCAGGGATCCGGGACAGGGGGCGGGTCAGCCCCAGCATTTT. Translated, it gives CASRDPGQGAGQPQHF.

The genes are TRBV27 and TRBJ2-3, with D perhaps matching TRBD2 (6 bases). The CDR3 covers 18 residues. Trimming shortened V by 5 bases and J by 1 base, and 22 bases separated the two germline ends. Germline V gene data show CDR1 as MNHEY and CDR2 as SMNVEV (reference sequence). CDR3 amino acids: CASSLKRNRLARTDTQYF. CDR3 DNA sequence: TGTGCCAGCAGTCTCAAAAGGAATAGGCTAGCGCGCACAGATACGCAGTATTTT.

The chain couples TRBV2 to TRBJ1-1; D is unclear. The CDR3 is made up of 15 amino acids. V lost 0 bases to trimming and J lost 1 base, with 9 bases between them. Germline values: CDR1 SNHLY, CDR2 FYNNEI. Written as DNA, the CDR3 is TGTGCCAGCAGTGAAGCCCGACACCCGAACACTGAAGCTTTCTTT. Its protein product is CASSEARHPNTEAFF.

In DNA, the CDR3 is TGTGCCAGCAGCCCACTAAGGTCCAGGAGCTACGAGCAGTACTTC. It encodes CASSPLRSRSYEQYF. The J gene is TRBJ2-7, the V gene TRBV11-2; D is uncertain. V lost 5 bases, J lost 3 bases, and 17 bases lay in between. Germline assignment: CDR1 SGHAT and CDR2 FQNNGV. There are 15 residues in the CDR3. Using reference TRBV11-2 and TRBJ2-7 for the parts outside the CDR3, the full variable domain is EAGVAQSPRYKIIEKRQSVAFWCNPISGHATLYWYQQILGQGPKLLIQFQNNGVVDDSQLPKDRFSAERLKGVDSTLKIQPAKLEDSAVYLCASSPLRSRSYEQYFGPGTRLTVT.

Points on this clone: Germline is not matched at one junction end, which may reflect a read error. The chain employs TRBV7-7 and TRBJ2-5, with D uncertain. Germline loops: CDR1 SSHAT, CDR2 FNYEAQ (reference sequence). This CDR3 is 13 amino acids long. The CDR3 sequence is CASSLEWQETQYF. For the CDR3, the DNA is TGTGCTAGCAGCTTAGAATGGCAAGAGACCCAGTACTTC.

The chain recombines TRBV7-6 with TRBJ2-1; 10 nucleotides match TRBD1. The germline gives CDR1 SGHVS, CDR2 FNYEAQ. V lost 6 bases, J lost 4 bases, and 6 bases stayed unmatched. The CDR3 is 15 amino acids. CDR3 sequence reads: CASSTGTGAYNEQFF. CDR3 coding DNA: TGTGCCAGCAGTACCGGGACAGGGGCGTACAATGAGCAGTTCTTC.

J is TRBJ1-5 and V is TRBV5-4; TRBD1 aligns across 7 bases. Germline-derived CDR1 and CDR2 are SGHNT and YYREEE (reference sequence). With 4 bases clipped from V and 3 bases from J, the junction kept 4 bases outside the gene matches. CDR3 length: 14 amino acids. CDR3 amino acids: CASSDGTDNQPQHF. The DNA of the CDR3 is TGTGCCAGCAGCGACGGGACAGACAATCAGCCCCAGCATTTT. The complete variable domain, with remaining parts taken from reference TRBV5-4 and TRBJ1-5, reads ETGVTQSPTHLIKTRGQQVTLRCSSQSGHNTVSWYQQALGQGPQFIFQYYREEENGRGNFPPRFSGLQFPNYSSELNVNALELDDSALYLCASSDGTDNQPQHFGDGTRLSIL.

This clone was seen once. The chain joins TRBV19 to TRBJ2-6; tentatively, D is TRBD1 (6 bases). The germline V and J ends were trimmed by 4 bases and 2 bases, with 9 bases remaining between them. The CDR3 is 15 amino acids. Germline assignment: CDR1 LNHDA and CDR2 SQIVND (reference sequence). CDR3 coding DNA: TGTGCCAGTAGTAACCGGGACACTGGGGCCAACGTCCTGACTTTC. It translates to CASSNRDTGANVLTF.